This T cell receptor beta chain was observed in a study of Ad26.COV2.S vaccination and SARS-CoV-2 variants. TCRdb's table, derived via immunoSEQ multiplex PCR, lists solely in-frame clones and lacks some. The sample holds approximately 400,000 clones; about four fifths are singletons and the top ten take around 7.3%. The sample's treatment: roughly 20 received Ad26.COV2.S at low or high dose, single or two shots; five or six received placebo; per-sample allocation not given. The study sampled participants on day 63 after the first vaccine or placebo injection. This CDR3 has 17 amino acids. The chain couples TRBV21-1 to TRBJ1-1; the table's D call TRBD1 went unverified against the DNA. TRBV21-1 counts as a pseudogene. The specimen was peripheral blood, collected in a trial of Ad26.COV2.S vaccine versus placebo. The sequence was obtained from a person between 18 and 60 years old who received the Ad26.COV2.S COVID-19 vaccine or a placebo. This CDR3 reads CASSKAVRGQRNTEAFF. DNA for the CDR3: TGTGCCAGCAGCAAAGCCGTGAGGGGACAGAGGAACACTGAAGCTTTCTTT.